Below are 15 T cell receptor beta chains sequenced from a single sample in a study of identical twins. From the 5' RACE reads, TCRdb called clonotypes with MiXCR, one entry per CDR3 protein. The profile shows around 490,000 distinct CDR3 sequences, over 12% of them singletons. These data also formed part of another study, on yellow fever vaccine responses in identical twins.

Sequenced material: CD4+ T cells sorted from blood. The receptors come from a woman aged 18-30 years in good health.

This clonotype occurred a few times. The rearrangement uses TRBV6-5 and TRBJ2-5; D possibly corresponds to TRBD2 (5 bases). Per germline, CDR1 MNHEY and CDR2 SVGAGI. The CDR3 length is 15 residues. The V gene lost 0 bases and the J gene lost 3 bases, with 11 bases spanning the gap. The CDR3 spells CASSYSGSGEETQYF. As DNA, the CDR3 is TGTGCCAGCAGTTACTCTGGTTCCGGGGAAGAGACCCAGTACTTC.

The chain has TRBV5-1 and TRBJ2-5; D remains ambiguous. Germline values: CDR1 SGHRS, CDR2 YFSETQ. The CDR3 totals 13 residues. Trimming cost V 4 bases and J 4 bases, with 11 bases left between them. The CDR3 sequence is CASSRPLGETQYF. CDR3 nucleotide sequence: TGCGCCAGCAGCCGTCCCCTGGGAGAGACCCAGTACTTC.

The rearrangement uses TRBV29-1 and TRBJ2-3; possibly TRBD2 for D (5 bases). The CDR3 contains 14 residues. Trimming removed 6 bases at V and 1 base at J, with 14 bases between. Germline assignment: CDR1 SQVTM and CDR2 ANQGSEA. Here the CDR3 DNA reads TGCAGCGTCGCGACTATTAATCGCACAGATACGCAGTATTTT. Its protein product is CSVATINRTDTQYF.

This chain connects TRBV6-6 to TRBJ2-7; maybe TRBD1 (6 bases). The ends were cut back, 3 bases at V and 5 bases at J, with 8 bases in the middle. CDR3 length equals 12 residues. Germline CDR1 reads MNHNY; CDR2 reads SVGAGI (reference sequence). The CDR3, as DNA: TGTGCCAGCAGTTATGCAGGGGACGAGCAGTACGTC. Protein product: CASSYAGDEQYV.

In its sample, this clonotype was seen a few times. The genes are TRBV20-1 and TRBJ2-4; D possibly corresponds to TRBD1 (6 bases). V was clipped by 5 bases and J by 7 bases, with 15 bases between them. This CDR3 has 13 amino acids. Germline values: CDR1 DFQATT, CDR2 SNEGSKA (reference sequence). CDR3 sequence (DNA): TGCAGTGCTCCCCCGGGACAAGGGAACATTCAGTACTTC. As protein: CSAPPGQGNIQYF.

This clonotype has a handful of counts. CDR3 loop: CASSQVGGTNEKLFF. The CDR3 DNA follows: TGTGCCAGCAGCCAAGTTGGGGGGACTAATGAAAAACTGTTTTTT. This chain links TRBV4-2 with TRBJ1-4, with D tentatively TRBD1 (5 bases). The CDR3 extends over 15 amino acids. The V end lost 1 base, the J end lost 2 bases, and 8 bases lay between the germline ends. Per the germline V gene, CDR1 is LGHNA and CDR2 is YNFKEQ.

This clonotype was seen more than once but under ten times. The J gene is TRBJ2-1, the V gene TRBV14, with a tentative D call TRBD2 (5 bases). CDR1 SGHDN and CDR2 FVKESK come from the germline V gene. The CDR3 runs 14 residues. V lost 1 base and J 6 bases, leaving 10 bases between the germline ends. CDR3 protein: CASSQVLAGNEQFF. The CDR3 DNA sequence: TGTGCCAGCAGCCAAGTCCTAGCAGGCAATGAGCAGTTCTTC.

This clonotype has more than one count but fewer than ten. The chain combines TRBV6-1 with TRBJ2-1; 10 bases fit TRBD2. CDR3 length: 16 amino acids. Trimming took 6 bases from V and 4 from J; bases not matched to a gene: 9. Germline CDR1 MNHNS, CDR2 SASEGT. The DNA for the CDR3 is TGTGCCAGCAGGCCGTGGACTAGCGGCGGATACAATGAGCAGTTCTTC. Its translation: CASRPWTSGGYNEQFF.

In its sample, this clonotype was seen a few times. The rearrangement links TRBV28 to TRBJ1-1; D perhaps matches TRBD1 (5 bases). Germline V lookup: CDR1 MDHEN, CDR2 SYDVKM. V was shortened by 7 bases and J by 2 bases, with 14 bases between the two germline ends. The CDR3 is 14 amino acids. The CDR3 DNA reads as TGTGCCAGCACCATCGGGGGGGTTAACACTGAAGCTTTCTTT. It yields the protein CASTIGGVNTEAFF.

This sequence joins TRBV20-1 and TRBJ1-1; possible D gene TRBD1, 6 bases. Germline assignment: CDR1 DFQATT and CDR2 SNEGSKA (reference sequence). The CDR3 is 15 residues long. Trimming removed 6 bases from V and 0 bases from J, with 17 bases in between. The CDR3 sequence is CSANSLQGMNTEAFF. CDR3 sequence (DNA): TGCAGTGCCAATAGCCTACAGGGAATGAACACTGAAGCTTTCTTT.

There are a few counts of this clonotype. The rearrangement links TRBV15 to TRBJ2-3, with no clear D. V was shortened by 6 bases and J by 2 bases, with 12 bases between the two germline ends. Germline CDR1 and CDR2: LNHNV and YYDKDF (reference sequence). The CDR3 covers 14 residues. This chain's CDR3 is CATSETYDTDTQYF. As DNA, the CDR3 is TGTGCCACCAGTGAGACATACGACACAGATACGCAGTATTTT. Variable domain in full (rest from reference TRBV15 and TRBJ2-3): DAMVIQNPRYQVTQFGKPVTLSCSQTLNHNVMYWYQQKSSQAPKLLFHYYDKDFNNEADTPDNFQSRRPNTSFCFLDIRSPGLGDTAMYLCATSETYDTDTQYFGPGTRLTVL.

This clonotype turned up a few times. This chain links TRBV19 with TRBJ2-2; a possible D gene is TRBD1 (6 bases). The length of the CDR3 is 16 residues. Trimming cost V 1 base and J 1 base, with 10 bases left between them. Germline values: CDR1 LNHDA, CDR2 SQIVND (reference sequence). The CDR3 sequence: CASSIGTVWNTGELFF. The CDR3 DNA reads TGTGCCAGTAGTATAGGGACAGTGTGGAACACCGGGGAGCTGTTTTTT.

This clonotype was detected many times. The chain links TRBV27 to TRBJ2-1, with 9 bases identical to TRBD1. From germline, CDR1 is MNHEY and CDR2 SMNVEV (reference sequence). The ends lost 6 bases at V and 12 bases at J; junction bases unmatched: 6. This CDR3 region has 12 residues. CDR3: CASRPDRGLQFF. CDR3 DNA: TGTGCCAGCAGACCGGACAGGGGTCTGCAGTTCTTC.

The chain joins TRBV9 to TRBJ2-1; D is undetermined. Trimming stripped 0 bases from V and 0 bases from J, with 13 bases between. This CDR3 is built from 17 residues. Germline CDR1 is SGDLS and CDR2 is YYNGEE. DNA of the CDR3: TGTGCCAGCAGCGTAGTGACTTCCCTAAGCTCCTACAATGAGCAGTTCTTC. It specifies CASSVVTSLSSYNEQFF.

This clonotype was seen a handful of times. The rearrangement uses TRBV20-1 and TRBJ2-1; 7 bases are a match to TRBD2. Germline loops: CDR1 DFQATT, CDR2 SNEGSKA (reference sequence). The CDR3 totals 13 residues. Trimming cost V 6 bases and J 5 bases; bases outside gene matches: 7. CDR3 DNA sequence: TGCAGTGCCGGGGGGAGGGCCGACAATGAGCAGTTCTTC. Translated, it gives CSAGGRADNEQFF.